This entry concerns a single T cell receptor (beta chain). Its antigen is undetermined. TCRdb's table, derived via immunoSEQ multiplex PCR, lists solely in-frame clones and lacks some. The sample shows over 20,000 clones, approximately 78% of them seen only once. This sample stems from a study of neoadjuvant nivolumab and ipilimumab in lung cancer. Broader study findings: Pathologic regression was not significantly tied to TCR clonality. Resected tumors had greater TCR richness and clonality than uninvolved lung.

The CDR3 covers 15 residues. Germline CDR1 KGHSH, CDR2 LQKENI. V dropped 1 base and J dropped 5 bases, with 11 bases sitting between them. The chain carries TRBV18 and TRBJ2-2; weak D call: TRBD2 (6 bases). Here the sequenced sample was tumor tissue, taken after neoadjuvant nivolumab, alone or with ipilimumab, at or shortly before surgery. This clonotype was sampled from an adult with non-small cell lung cancer. The CDR3 coding sequence is TGTGCCAGCTCACCACACGGGGGTAGTACCGGGGAGCTGTTTTTT. Translation: CASSPHGGSTGELFF.